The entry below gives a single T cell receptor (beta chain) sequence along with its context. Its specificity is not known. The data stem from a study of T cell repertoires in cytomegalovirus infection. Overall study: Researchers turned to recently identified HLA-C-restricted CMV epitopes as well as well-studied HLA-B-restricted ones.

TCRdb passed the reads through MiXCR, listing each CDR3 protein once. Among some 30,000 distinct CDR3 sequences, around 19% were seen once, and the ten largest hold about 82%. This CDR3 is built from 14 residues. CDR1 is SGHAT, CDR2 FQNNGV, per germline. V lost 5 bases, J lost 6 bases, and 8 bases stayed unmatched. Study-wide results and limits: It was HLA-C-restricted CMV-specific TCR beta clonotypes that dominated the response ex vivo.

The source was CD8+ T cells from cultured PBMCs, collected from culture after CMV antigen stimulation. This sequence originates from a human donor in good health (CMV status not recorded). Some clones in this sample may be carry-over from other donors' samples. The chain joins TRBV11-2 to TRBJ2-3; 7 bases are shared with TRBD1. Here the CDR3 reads CASSILDRLDTQYF. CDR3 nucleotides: TGTGCCAGCAGCATTCTGGACAGGCTGGATACGCAGTATTTT.